The rows below give T cell receptor beta chains drawn from one sample of a study of CD8 T cells in ankylosing spondylitis. TCRdb used MiXCR to reprocess the 5' RACE reads, holding one entry per CDR3 protein. Here the sample spans about 17,000 distinct CDR3 sequences, under 8.5% being singletons. The sequenced sample consisted of blood. The receptors shown here come from a male donor with ankylosing spondylitis or in good health (not recorded which). Both conserved end residues are part of each CDR3.

TRBV12-3/TRBV12-4 | 14 | CASSLDRVAYEQYF
TRBV27 | 15 | CASSLSVYSTGELFF
TRBV5-1 | 14 | CASSLSGGTDTQYF
TRBV10-2 | 11 | CASSESETQYF
TRBV2 | 15 | CASRALAGAKGEQYF
TRBV20-1 | 12 | CSAPSVTGELFF
TRBV12-3/TRBV12-4 | 13 | CASSLSGNQPQHF
TRBV7-2 | 11 | CASSFRETQYF
TRBV5-1 | 17 | CASSQVGALTGANVLTF
TRBV15 | 13 | CATATVPAETQYF
TRBV12-3/TRBV12-4 | 14 | CASSFRTGTDTQYF
TRBV29-1 | 14 | CSVGNRVKDGELFF
TRBV10-3 | 15 | CAISARRGSQETQYF